This T cell receptor (beta chain) was profiled in a study of control samples from healthy donors and cancer patients. CDR1 is SEHNR and CDR2 is FQNEAQ in the germline V gene (reference sequence). The J segment lost 9 bases and the V segment lost 7 bases, leaving 10 bases of the junction unmatched. The CDR3 extends over 15 amino acids. Sequencing was performed with immunoSEQ multiplex PCR; in TCRdb, only in-frame clones are kept and a portion is missing. The sample yields under 450,000 clones, 80% to 95% seen once. The receptor's source is a man aged 35 to 55 with head and neck cancer. The gene calls are TRBV7-9 and TRBJ2-1, with 12 bases matching TRBD1. The sample was PBMCs. The CDR3 region is CASTTPGTGGGEQFF. CDR3 DNA: TGTGCCAGCACCACCCCCGGGACAGGGGGCGGTGAGCAGTTCTTC.